Detailed here is one T cell receptor beta chain. Measured with immunoSEQ multiplex PCR; TCRdb has only the in-frame clones, and not every one. This sample has tens of thousands of clones; around 97% occur once, and the top ten carry about 1.6%. This CDR3 comprises 16 residues. V lost 3 bases to trimming and J lost 7 bases; unmatched junction nucleotides: 9. Germline values: CDR1 SGHNT, CDR2 YENEEA. This entry is derived from a study of cytomegalovirus exposure and HLA in healthy donors. Sequencing was carried out using PBMCs. The receptor was derived from a young woman in good health and CMV-seropositive. The chain carries TRBV11-3 and TRBJ2-7; 13 bases align to TRBD2. The CDR3 nucleotides read TGTGCCAGCAGCTTGGGGACGGGACTAGCGGGACGGGAGCAGTACTTC. It specifies CASSLGTGLAGREQYF.